The 27 T cell receptor beta chains below all came from one sample that was sequenced in a study of shared clonotypes between healthy human individuals. The naive CD8 population came from CD45RO-negative cells selected for CCR7, without terminally differentiated effector memory CD45RA+ cells. The data were produced by immunoSEQ multiplex PCR, yet TCRdb's version contains in-frame clones alone and is incomplete. The data contain some 2,100,000 clones, 90% to 95% of them singletons. Input material: naive CD8+ T cells from PBMCs. The source is a man aged 18 to 35 in good health. Some clones in this sample may be carry-over from other donors' samples.

This chain uses TRBV19 with TRBJ2-1; perhaps TRBD2 as D (5 bases). Germline V gene lookup returns CDR1 LNHDA and CDR2 SQIVND (reference sequence). The CDR3 is 12 residues long. The V and J ends lost 6 bases and 8 bases respectively, with 11 bases between them. The CDR3 coding sequence is TGTGCCAGTAGCCGCCCGGGGTATGAGCAGTTCTTC. Its protein product is CASSRPGYEQFF.

The V and J genes are TRBV27 and TRBJ2-7; the D gene is possibly TRBD2 (6 bases). Trimming took off 5 bases at V and 3 bases at J, with 14 bases between the two ends. There are 14 residues in the CDR3. From germline, CDR1 is MNHEY and CDR2 SMNVEV (reference sequence). In DNA, the CDR3 is TGTGCCAGCAGTAAAATGACTAGTTTCTACGAGCAGTACTTC. Its translation: CASSKMTSFYEQYF.

This clone was found once. This sample also contains other DNA sequences that code for the same CDR3. V gene TRBV9 combines with J gene TRBJ2-1; D call uncertain. Between the trimmed V and J ends, which lost 7 bases and 5 bases, there was a span of 4 bases. The length of the CDR3 is 10 residues. In germline, CDR1 is SGDLS, CDR2 YYNGEE. CDR3 nucleotides: TGTGCCAGCGGAGACAATGAGCAGTTCTTC. Translation: CASGDNEQFF.

The V and J genes are TRBV29-1 and TRBJ2-1; tentatively, D is TRBD1 (6 bases). Per germline, CDR1 SQVTM and CDR2 ANQGSEA. V was clipped by 2 bases and J by 6 bases, with 11 bases between them. This CDR3 region has 13 residues. The CDR3 region is CSVERTVSNEQFF. CDR3 DNA: TGCAGCGTTGAACGGACAGTTAGCAATGAGCAGTTCTTC.

This clone was picked up one time. The chain links TRBV19 to TRBJ1-5; no definite D call. V lost 7 bases, J lost 1 base, and 5 bases lay in between. Germline V gene sequence: CDR1 LNHDA, CDR2 SQIVND (reference sequence). CDR3 length: 12 residues. This CDR3 is CASTESNQPQHF. For the CDR3, the DNA is TGTGCCAGTACCGAGAGCAATCAGCCCCAGCATTTT.

The V and J genes are TRBV9 and TRBJ2-1; a weak D match, TRBD2 (5 bases). The CDR3 loop spans 17 amino acids. Trimming removed 0 bases from V and 9 bases from J, with 22 bases in between. CDR1 SGDLS and CDR2 YYNGEE come from the germline V gene. The chain's CDR3 is CASSVDVPREIAGEQFF. CDR3 in DNA: TGTGCCAGCAGCGTAGACGTGCCGAGGGAGATCGCAGGTGAGCAGTTCTTC.

The chain combines TRBV13 with TRBJ1-1, with 8 positions matching TRBD1. After removal of 3 bases from V and 5 bases from J, the junction contained 8 bases not matched to a gene. CDR1 is PRHDT and CDR2 is FYEKMQ in the germline V gene (reference sequence). The CDR3 sequence is 15 residues long. The CDR3 loop reads CASSFTGGLGTEAFF. Here the CDR3 DNA reads TGTGCCAGCAGCTTCACAGGGGGTTTAGGGACTGAAGCTTTCTTT.

The chain couples TRBV7-2 to TRBJ2-7; D not resolved. The V gene's germline CDR1 is SGHTA and CDR2 FQGNSA. Trimming removed 2 bases from V and 3 bases from J, with 14 bases in between. CDR3 size: 15 residues. The CDR3 reads CASSLFPGTVYEQYF. The CDR3, as DNA: TGTGCCAGCAGCTTATTTCCAGGCACGGTCTACGAGCAGTACTTC. Complete variable domain (other parts from reference TRBV7-2 and TRBJ2-7): GAGVSQSPSNKVTEKGKDVELRCDPISGHTALYWYRQSLGQGLEFLIYFQGNSAPDKSGLPSDRFSAERTGGSVSTLTIQRTQQEDSAVYLCASSLFPGTVYEQYFGPGTRLTVT.

The J gene is TRBJ2-4, the V gene TRBV5-4, with D hard to call. V shed 2 bases and J shed 10 bases, with 13 bases lying between them. This CDR3 is built from 13 residues. CDR1 and CDR2 from the germline V gene are SGHNT and YYREEE (reference sequence). The CDR3 region has the DNA TGTGCCAGCAGCTTTGATCCCCCTGGGATTCAGTACTTC. It yields the protein CASSFDPPGIQYF.

The genes are TRBV30 and TRBJ1-6; TRBD1 might be the D (6 bases). Germline-derived CDR1 and CDR2 are GTSNPN and SVGIG (reference sequence). The CDR3 is made up of 11 amino acids. Trimming shortened V by 6 bases and J by 9 bases, and 9 bases separated the two germline ends. The CDR3 DNA reads as TGTGCCTGCAGGGGAGGTTCACCCCTCCACTTT. Translation gives CACRGGSPLHF. Full variable domain (outside the CDR3, taken from reference TRBV30 and TRBJ1-6): SQTIHQWPATLVQPVGSPLSLECTVEGTSNPNLYWYRQAAGRGLQLLFYSVGIGQISSEVPQNLSASRPQDRQFILSSKKLLLSDSGFYLCACRGGSPLHFGNGTRLTVT.

This clone was recorded only once. The rearrangement uses TRBV28 and TRBJ2-3, with 9 bases aligning to TRBD2. CDR1 and CDR2 (germline): MDHEN, SYDVKM. Germline trimming cut 5 bases from V and 4 bases from J; bases unmatched to any gene: 7. This CDR3 has 15 residues. The CDR3 region has the DNA TGTGCCAGCAGTCATAGCGGGAGAAATGCAGATACGCAGTATTTT. Encoded protein: CASSHSGRNADTQYF. Looking up the rest from reference TRBV28 and TRBJ2-3 gives the full variable domain: DVKVTQSSRYLVKRTGEKVFLECVQDMDHENMFWYRQDPGLGLRLIYFSYDVKMKEKGDIPEGYSVSREKKERFSLILESASTNQTSMYLCASSHSGRNADTQYFGPGTRLTVL.

The rearrangement uses TRBV5-6 and TRBJ1-1; 9 positions match TRBD1. This CDR3 region has 18 residues. The germline gives CDR1 SGHDT, CDR2 YYEEEE. Trimming removed 0 bases from V and 2 bases from J; junction bases left unmatched: 11. Here the CDR3 DNA reads TGTGCCAGCAGCTTGGCCAAGGTGGGGACAGGGACTAACACTGAAGCTTTCTTT. It yields the protein CASSLAKVGTGTNTEAFF.

The rearrangement uses TRBV11-2 and TRBJ2-1; D is unresolved. Trimming removed 1 base at V and 8 bases at J, with 6 bases between. CDR1 is SGHAT and CDR2 is FQNNGV in the germline V gene. The CDR3 is 12 residues long. This CDR3 is CASSLGVDEQFF. CDR3 coding DNA: TGTGCCAGCAGCTTAGGGGTCGATGAGCAGTTCTTC.

Comment on this clone: In the same sample, other DNA sequences code for this CDR3. This rearrangement joins TRBV5-1 to TRBJ2-1, with D possibly called TRBD1 or TRBD2 (5 bases each). Germline lookup yields CDR1 SGHRS and CDR2 YFSETQ. This CDR3 has 16 residues. The V end was cut by 0 bases, the J end by 1 base, with 11 bases between. The CDR3 coding sequence is TGCGCCAGCAGCTTGGCAAGGGGCGGGTCCTACAATGAGCAGTTCTTC. Amino acids: CASSLARGGSYNEQFF.

The J gene is TRBJ1-4, the V gene TRBV5-1; D gene unclear. Germline CDR1 is SGHRS and CDR2 is YFSETQ. This CDR3 region has 15 residues. Deletions cut 1 base from V and 3 bases from J, with 10 bases between. The CDR3 protein is CASSLRWEPNEKLFF. For the CDR3, the DNA is TGCGCCAGCAGCTTGAGATGGGAACCTAATGAAAAACTGTTTTTT.

This clone has a single count. The rearrangement links TRBV27 to TRBJ2-7; TRBD1 agrees at 7 bases. Germline loops: CDR1 MNHEY, CDR2 SMNVEV (reference sequence). The CDR3 is 12 residues long. With V trimmed by 5 bases and J by 6 bases, 4 bases remained unmatched. The CDR3 sequence: CASSKGALEQYF. CDR3 bases: TGTGCCAGCAGTAAGGGGGCTCTCGAGCAGTACTTC.

This clone was seen a few times. The V gene is TRBV4-1, the J gene TRBJ2-2, with D tentatively TRBD1 (6 bases). V shed 3 bases and J shed 5 bases, with 10 bases lying between them. The V gene's germline CDR1 is MGHRA and CDR2 YSYEKL. The CDR3 runs to 14 residues. CDR3 sequence: CASSHVTGTGELFF. CDR3 in DNA: TGCGCCAGCAGCCACGTAACAGGGACCGGGGAGCTGTTTTTT.

The chain is built from TRBV19 and TRBJ2-5; D gene unclear. The CDR3 runs 13 residues. Germline loops: CDR1 LNHDA, CDR2 SQIVND (reference sequence). V was cut by 5 bases and J by 7 bases, with 14 bases left in between. The chain's CDR3 is CASSGPGLPTQYF. The CDR3 DNA follows: TGTGCCAGTAGTGGACCCGGCTTGCCGACCCAGTACTTC.

Comments on this clone: Other DNA sequences in this specimen translate into the identical CDR3. The V gene is TRBV29-1, the J gene TRBJ2-1; TRBD1 or TRBD2 may be the D gene (5 bases each). Trimming cost V 3 bases and J 0 bases, with 12 bases left between them. This CDR3 contains 15 residues. Germline assignment: CDR1 SQVTM and CDR2 ANQGSEA. CDR3 sequence: CSVEGTTSSYNEQFF. The CDR3 DNA is TGCAGCGTTGAGGGGACCACAAGCTCCTACAATGAGCAGTTCTTC.

Points on this clone: The sample holds other DNA sequences that translate to the same CDR3. This chain uses TRBV7-2 with TRBJ2-1; tentative D call: TRBD2 (6 bases). Germline V gives CDR1 SGHTA, CDR2 FQGNSA. Trimming stripped 2 bases from V and 0 bases from J, with 8 bases between. The CDR3 sequence is 15 residues long. DNA for the CDR3: TGTGCCAGCAGCTTAACCGGGAGCTCCTACAATGAGCAGTTCTTC. Residues: CASSLTGSSYNEQFF.

This chain joins TRBV30 and TRBJ2-1; 8 positions match TRBD2. The CDR3 sequence is 16 residues long. Germline V gives CDR1 GTSNPN, CDR2 SVGIG (reference sequence). Unmatched junction bases numbered 10, after V lost 3 bases and J lost 3 bases. DNA for the CDR3: TGTGCCTGGAGCGAGAGACTAGCGCTTAACTACAATGAGCAGTTCTTC. Translation gives CAWSERLALNYNEQFF.

With regard to this clone: Within the sample, other DNA sequences also encode this same CDR3. The V gene is TRBV5-6, the J gene TRBJ1-1; possibly TRBD1 for D (5 bases). V lost 0 bases, J lost 2 bases, and 8 bases lay in between. The CDR3 sequence is 14 residues long. CDR1 is SGHDT, CDR2 YYEEEE, per germline. The chain's CDR3 is CASSLGQTNTEAFF. CDR3 nucleotide sequence: TGTGCCAGCAGCTTGGGACAGACTAACACTGAAGCTTTCTTT. The whole variable domain, remainder taken from reference TRBV5-6 and TRBJ1-1, is DAGVTQSPTHLIKTRGQQVTLRCSPKSGHDTVSWYQQALGQGPQFIFQYYEEEERQRGNFPDRFSGHQFPNYSSELNVNALLLGDSALYLCASSLGQTNTEAFFGQGTRLTVV.

The V and J genes are TRBV28 and TRBJ2-3, with 13 bases aligning to TRBD2. Germline values: CDR1 MDHEN, CDR2 SYDVKM. V was pared by 3 bases and J by 4 bases, with 7 bases of the junction left unmatched. The CDR3 spans 17 residues. The CDR3 bases are TGTGCCAGCAGTTTGGGGGGACTAGCGGGATTCCCAGATACGCAGTATTTT. It yields the protein CASSLGGLAGFPDTQYF. Drawing the rest from reference TRBV28 and TRBJ2-3, the complete variable domain is DVKVTQSSRYLVKRTGEKVFLECVQDMDHENMFWYRQDPGLGLRLIYFSYDVKMKEKGDIPEGYSVSREKKERFSLILESASTNQTSMYLCASSLGGLAGFPDTQYFGPGTRLTVL.

The chain has TRBV7-2 and TRBJ2-1; maybe TRBD1 (5 bases). Germline CDR1 SGHTA, CDR2 FQGNSA. The ends were cut back, 8 bases at V and 0 bases at J, with 11 bases in the middle. CDR3 length equals 14 residues. The CDR3 reads CASRDRSSYNEQFF. The CDR3 coding sequence is TGTGCCAGCCGAGACAGAAGCTCCTACAATGAGCAGTTCTTC.

V usage is TRBV29-1 and J usage is TRBJ2-1; 13 bases agree with TRBD2. Germline V gene lookup returns CDR1 SQVTM and CDR2 ANQGSEA. V was pared by 4 bases and J by 3 bases, with 12 bases of the junction left unmatched. CDR3 length equals 18 residues. The CDR3 here is CSVAQGGTSGTFYNEQFF. DNA for the CDR3: TGCAGCGTTGCTCAAGGCGGGACTAGCGGGACCTTCTACAATGAGCAGTTCTTC.

This clone was detected once. The chain carries TRBV6-1 and TRBJ2-7; a possible D gene is TRBD2 (6 bases). The germline gives CDR1 MNHNS, CDR2 SASEGT. The V gene lost 3 bases and the J gene lost 6 bases, with 18 bases spanning the gap. CDR3 length: 15 residues. The CDR3 spells CASSDPGLPRAEQYF. Here the CDR3 DNA reads TGTGCCAGCAGTGATCCGGGACTCCCGAGGGCCGAGCAGTACTTC.

This clone was counted only a few times. The chain is built from TRBV6-5 and TRBJ2-5, with no clear D. The CDR3 has 12 amino acids. Trimming left V 7 bases short and J 4 bases short, with 10 bases between. CDR1 is MNHEY and CDR2 is SVGAGI in the germline V gene. This chain's CDR3 is CASNAPRETQYF. The DNA of the CDR3 is TGTGCCAGCAATGCCCCCAGAGAGACCCAGTACTTC.